This T cell receptor beta chain was retrieved from a study of T cells in tuberculosis. Tuberculin skin test and IGRA determined adolescents' latent tuberculosis status at entry. Using immunoSEQ multiplex PCR, the repertoire was profiled, and TCRdb retains in-frame clones only, with some absent. The sample contains 30,000 to 40,000 clones, approximately 97% of which appear only once. A word on this clone: Its antigen is unknown.

Whole-study findings and limits: Active tuberculosis patients had shorter CDR3-alpha; the beta difference was nonsignificant.

With 6 bases removed from V and 4 bases from J, the gap between germline ends came to 7 bases. In germline, CDR1 is MDHEN, CDR2 SYDVKM. There are 12 residues in the CDR3. What was sequenced was PBMCs. This rearrangement joins TRBV28 to TRBJ1-5; D is uncertain. The receptor's source is a donor between 10 and 35 years old with latent tuberculosis or without tuberculosis infection. As DNA, the CDR3 is TGTGCCAGCAGCTCCACAAATCAGCCCCAGCATTTT. Translating it yields CASSSTNQPQHF.